This T cell receptor (beta chain) derives from a study of blood T cells in healthy people across ages (dated by TCRdb to 2013 to 2016). Study-level background: Template switching captured roughly one uniquely barcoded TCR beta cDNA molecule per two T cells in model experiments. To track age-related changes in TCR beta repertoire diversity, the study relied on deep sequencing normalized with unique cDNA molecular identifiers. The study analyzed two additional independent replicas of 1 million unique cDNA reads from the same blood draw for two donors, one aged 18 to 29 and one aged 80 or older. Donors were grouped into four age groups: young (average approximately 15 years), middle-aged (39), aged (around 66) and long-lived (just over 80). To avoid experimental bias, donors of different ages were randomly spread across the sequencing lanes. Overall results and qualifications from the work: There was a strong correlation between observed TCR beta diversity and the percentage of naive T cells measured by flow cytometry. Because donor CMV infection status was unknown, age-related changes in expanded clonotypes were potentially confounded. Bulk unsorted PBMC profiling prevented conclusive comparison of naive and antigen-experienced compartments. As age increased, observed TCR beta diversity per million T cells dropped in a roughly linear way, and a significant reduction was already evident by age about 36. Estimates of total diversity from one million sequenced T cells were regarded as lower bounds and underestimates. Compared with the aged group, the long-lived group had more naive CD4+ T cells, fewer expanded clones and increased TCR diversity, a pattern suggesting age selection.

Receptors were amplified or captured by 5' RACE. The instrument was an Illumina HiSeq 2500. A second PCR of roughly 6 to 11 cycles was run with a J-beta primer mix and a sample-barcoded 5' primer. A template-switch 5' adaptor carrying 12 random nucleotides introduced a unique molecular identifier onto each TCR beta cDNA molecule. At least 2.5 million CDR3-containing paired-end reads were obtained from each sample. First-strand cDNA synthesis was performed from all RNA using the Mint cDNA synthesis kit, with priming by a TRBC-specific oligonucleotide. Following uracil-DNA glycosylase treatment, a first 18-cycle PCR with universal primers M1SS and BC2_uni_R was performed on all cDNA. The authors processed their data as follows. Each sample was normalized by randomly selecting 1 million high-quality reads, each carrying a distinct molecular identifier. Instead of being binned into consensus sequences, reads with shared molecular identifiers were discarded. MiTCR, with a Q25 quality threshold and the strictest error-elimination algorithm, was used for CDR3 identification, clonotype clustering and error correction. Lower-bound total TCR beta diversity was estimated with a nonparametric unseen species model using Euler transformation. Using fastp trimming at Q25 and MiXCR clonotype assembly, TCRdb reanalyzed the public sequencing data and kept in-frame beta chains. One record per CDR3 amino acid sequence lists the most common genes and DNA. The V and J calls and clone size are TCRdb's, not the authors'. Within this sample are about 1.8 million distinct CDR3 sequences, with around half of them counted one time only. The ten largest make up around 2.1% of the sample.

The donors were about 40 Caucasian individuals from Russia, aged about 6 to 100 years, who were systemically healthy. Each donor gave 8 to 10 milliliters of peripheral blood, drawn into EDTA-treated Vacutainer tubes. Ficoll-Paque density-gradient centrifugation was used to isolate PBMCs, with at least 7 million obtained per sample. Trizol reagent was used to extract total RNA from the PBMCs, yielding at least 6 micrograms per sample. Naive CD45RAhigh/CD27high T cell percentages were measured by flow cytometry on a PBMC aliquot from every donor. In regard to this clonotype: Its specific antigen is unknown. A much larger clonotype is one base distant, so this may be a read error.

The receptor was derived from a woman between 40 and 50 years old in good health. Specimen: blood.

The CDR3 here reads CSANNRNQETQFF. The DNA is TGCAGTGCTAATAACAGGAACCAAGAGACCCAGTTCTTC. In this chain, TRBV20-1 is recombined with TRBJ2-5; the D gene is perhaps TRBD1, on 5 matching bases. The end of the DNA is better explained by TRBJ2-1, so the J call may be wrong. The germline V gene (reference sequence) specifies DFQATT as CDR1 and SNEGSKA as CDR2. The CDR3 holds 13 amino acids from the cysteine to the phenylalanine. Of all the DNA, just the CDR3 is kept, 39 bases in frame from base 1.